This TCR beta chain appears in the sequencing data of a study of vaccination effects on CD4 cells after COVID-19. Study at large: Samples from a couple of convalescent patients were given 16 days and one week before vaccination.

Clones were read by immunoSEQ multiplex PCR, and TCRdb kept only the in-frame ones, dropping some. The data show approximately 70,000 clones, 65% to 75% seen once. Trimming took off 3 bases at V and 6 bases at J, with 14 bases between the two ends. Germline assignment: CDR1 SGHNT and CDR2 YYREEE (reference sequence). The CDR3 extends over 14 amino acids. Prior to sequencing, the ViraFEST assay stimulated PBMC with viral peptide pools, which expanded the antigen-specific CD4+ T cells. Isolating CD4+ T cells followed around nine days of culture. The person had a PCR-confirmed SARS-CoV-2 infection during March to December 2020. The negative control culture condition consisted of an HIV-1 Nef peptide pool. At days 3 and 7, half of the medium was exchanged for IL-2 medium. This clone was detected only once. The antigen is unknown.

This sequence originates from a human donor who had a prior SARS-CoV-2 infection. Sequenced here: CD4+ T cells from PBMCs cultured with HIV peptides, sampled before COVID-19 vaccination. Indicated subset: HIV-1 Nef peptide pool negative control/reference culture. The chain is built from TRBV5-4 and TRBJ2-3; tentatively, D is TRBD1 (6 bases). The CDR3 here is CASSSRDIPDTQYF. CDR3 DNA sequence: TGTGCCAGCAGCTCCCGGGACATTCCGGATACGCAGTATTTT.